This is a list of T cell receptor beta chains from one sample in a study of shared clonotypes between healthy human individuals. Some clones are missing from TCRdb's copy, which holds only in-frame ones; the method was immunoSEQ multiplex PCR. The data hold about 1.9 million clones, with just over 90% observed a single time. Sequencing used naive CD8+ T cells from PBMCs. These receptor sequences come from a man aged 18 to 35 in good health. Some clones in this sample may be carry-over from other donors' samples. Each CDR3 is given with its conserved first and last residue. The D gene is left open where the match is weak. Clone size is shown for a subset of rows, as once, few, many or a class of expanded clone.

V	D	J	size	DNA	CDR3
TRBV9	.	TRBJ2-2	.	TGTGCCAGCGGAGGGGCTTCGGGGAAGGCCGGGGAGCTGTTTTTT	CASGGASGKAGELFF
TRBV9	TRBD2	TRBJ2-1	.	TGTGCCAGCAGCCGGTCAGCGGGAGAGGATGAGCAGTTCTTC	CASSRSAGEDEQFF
TRBV29-1	.	TRBJ2-5	.	TGCAGCGTCCCTGAGGGGGGACCAGGGACCCAGTACTTC	CSVPEGGPGTQYF
TRBV14	.	TRBJ1-2	.	TGTGCCAGCAGCCAAGATAGGGGCTACATCTATGGCTACACCTTC	CASSQDRGYIYGYTF
TRBV9	.	TRBJ2-3	.	TGTGCCAGCAGCGTAGCTCCGACAGGAGAAGAGGATATGACAGATACGCAGTATTTT	CASSVAPTGEEDMTDTQYF
TRBV7-9	.	TRBJ2-7	.	TGTGCCAGCAGCCCCCCGGGAGGGGGCCACGAGCAGTACTTC	CASSPPGGGHEQYF
TRBV2	.	TRBJ1-3	.	TGTGCCAGCAACGCCGATCCTTACCACTCTGGAAACACCATATATTTT	CASNADPYHSGNTIYF
TRBV28	TRBD1	TRBJ2-1	.	TGTGCCAGCAGTCTGGTAGACAGGGAAGAGCAGTTCTTC	CASSLVDREEQFF
TRBV10-3	TRBD2	TRBJ2-1	.	TGTGCCATCAGTGATCCTAGCGGGCAAACCTACAATGAGCAGTTCTTC	CAISDPSGQTYNEQFF
TRBV21-1	.	TRBJ2-4	.	TGTGCCAGCAGCAAAGAGGGGAGGTGGGACAGCGGTTTAGCCAAAAACATTCAGTACTTC	CASSKEGRWDSGLAKNIQYF
TRBV6-6	.	TRBJ2-1	.	TGTGCCAGCAGTCGCCGGGAGCGGGACAATGAGCAGTTCTTC	CASSRRERDNEQFF
TRBV5-1	TRBD2	TRBJ2-2	.	TGCGCCAGCAGCTTGGTTTGGCGGGAGGGCGCCGGGGAGCTGTTTTTT	CASSLVWREGAGELFF
TRBV28	TRBD1	TRBJ1-1	.	TGTGCCAGCAGTTCATCCGGGACAGTCTACCCGAACACTGAAGCTTTCTTT	CASSSSGTVYPNTEAFF
TRBV2	TRBD1	TRBJ1-5	once	TGTGCCAGCAGCCCGACAGGGGGCCGAGACCAGCCCCAGCATTTT	CASSPTGGRDQPQHF
TRBV6-5	TRBD1	TRBJ1-2	.	TGTGCCAGCAGTTCCGGGACAGGGGGGTATTATGGCTACACCTTC	CASSSGTGGYYGYTF
TRBV11-2	TRBD1	TRBJ1-5	.	TGTGCCAGCAGCTTAGACGGGACAGGGCCGAATCAGCCCCAGCATTTT	CASSLDGTGPNQPQHF
TRBV30	TRBD1	TRBJ2-5	.	TGTGCCTGGAGTTGGACAGGGGGAGGAGAGACCCAGTACTTC	CAWSWTGGGETQYF
TRBV5-6	TRBD2	TRBJ2-1	.	TGTGCCAGCAGCCTCCCAGCGGGGGCTAATGAGCAGTTCTTC	CASSLPAGANEQFF
TRBV19	.	TRBJ2-1	.	TGTGCCAGTGGACCAACTGTGAGCTCCTACAATGAGCAGTTCTTC	CASGPTVSSYNEQFF
TRBV28	.	TRBJ2-4	.	TGTGCCAGCAGTTTTTCTGCGGGATCCAAAAACATTCAGTACTTC	CASSFSAGSKNIQYF
TRBV9	.	TRBJ2-3	.	TGTGCCAGCAGCACCCGGACTGGATCGGGCACAGATACGCAGTATTTT	CASSTRTGSGTDTQYF
TRBV4-1	.	TRBJ2-7	.	TGCGCCAGCAGCCAAGAACCCGGCTCCTACGAGCAGTACTTC	CASSQEPGSYEQYF
TRBV5-6	.	TRBJ1-1	.	TGTGCCAGCAGCTTGGAAACGGGGACAACTGAAGCTTTCTTT	CASSLETGTTEAFF
TRBV27	.	TRBJ2-1	.	TGTGCCAGCAGTTTATCCGGGGGTTGGGAGCAGTTCTTC	CASSLSGGWEQFF
TRBV9	TRBD2	TRBJ2-7	.	TGTGCCAGCAGCGGGGGACTAGCTGACGAGCAGTACTTC	CASSGGLADEQYF
TRBV4-1	.	TRBJ2-1	.	TGCGCCAGCTATGGCAATGAGCAGTTCTTC	CASYGNEQFF
TRBV27	TRBD2	TRBJ2-7	.	TGTGCCAGCAGTTTAGGGCTAGCGGGAGGATACGAGCAGTACTTC	CASSLGLAGGYEQYF
TRBV15	.	TRBJ1-5	.	TGTGCCACCAGCAGAGATGGGCGGGGGGGGCATCAGCCCCAGCATTTT	CATSRDGRGGHQPQHF
TRBV30	.	TRBJ2-1	.	TGTGCCTGGGCTGAAGCTAGATGGGGGGACAATGAGCAGTTCTTC	CAWAEARWGDNEQFF
TRBV10-1	TRBD1	TRBJ2-5	.	TGCGCCAGCAGTGGGTGGACAGGGGGCGAAGAGACCCAGTACTTC	CASSGWTGGEETQYF
TRBV11-3	.	TRBJ1-1	.	TGTGCCAGCAGCTTATGGGGGGGAACTGAAGCTTTCTTT	CASSLWGGTEAFF
TRBV7-8	TRBD2	TRBJ2-3	.	TGTGCCAGCCTACTCGGGGGGACTTCTACGCAGTATTTT	CASLLGGTSTQYF
TRBV27	TRBD1	TRBJ2-1	.	TGTGCCAGCACCCTGGTGGGCAGGGGGCCGTCCCCGTTATTGGATGAGCAGTTCTTC	CASTLVGRGPSPLLDEQFF
TRBV9	.	TRBJ2-2	.	TGTGCCAGCAGCGTAAGGGGCGCAGGGAACACCGGGGAGCTGTTTTTT	CASSVRGAGNTGELFF
TRBV6-1	.	TRBJ1-4	.	TGTGCCAGCAGGACCCGGGTCCTCAATGAAAAACTGTTTTTT	CASRTRVLNEKLFF
TRBV28	.	TRBJ2-3	.	TGTGCCAGCAGTTTATTGCAGGAGAGCCCAGATACGCAGTATTTT	CASSLLQESPDTQYF